This T cell receptor beta chain stems from a study of regulatory T cells in long-lasting Graves disease. Study at large: Antithyroid drug exposure in newly diagnosed Graves' patients had lasted under 3 months.

The time point is: newly diagnosed GD, antithyroid drugs for less than 3 months. RNA from PBMCs was the source of the TCR library. Arm-PCR with iRepertoire HTBI primers amplified the CDR3 regions for these TCR beta libraries. TCRdb processed the multiplex PCR reads anew with MiXCR; each CDR3 protein has one entry. Among some 410,000 distinct CDR3 sequences listed, about a sixth were seen once. Study conclusions and caveats: Persistent Graves' patients had lower TCR diversity than newly diagnosed ones.

The V segment lost 0 bases and the J segment 2 bases; nucleotides outside the gene matches: 3. This CDR3 spans 16 amino acids. The germline V gene has CDR1 KGHDR and CDR2 SFDVKD. About this clonotype: Its target is unknown.

This sample was shared with a second study, whose subject was T cells in Graves' hyperthyroidism and ophthalmopathy. That publication notes: An initial round of RT-PCR targeting the TCR CDR3 relied on the HTBI primer set. The blood repertoire included most of the expanded thyroid clonotypes above 0.001.

The V gene is TRBV24-1, the J gene TRBJ2-1, with 7 bases that match TRBD2. This clonotype originated in a woman aged 30 to 39 with Graves disease. This sample comprised peripheral blood mononuclear cells (PBMCs), obtained at new diagnosis, from a patient treated with antithyroid drugs. The CDR3 DNA is TGTGCCACCAGTGATTTGCAGGCGGGAGCCTACAATGAGCAGTTCTTC. It specifies CATSDLQAGAYNEQFF.